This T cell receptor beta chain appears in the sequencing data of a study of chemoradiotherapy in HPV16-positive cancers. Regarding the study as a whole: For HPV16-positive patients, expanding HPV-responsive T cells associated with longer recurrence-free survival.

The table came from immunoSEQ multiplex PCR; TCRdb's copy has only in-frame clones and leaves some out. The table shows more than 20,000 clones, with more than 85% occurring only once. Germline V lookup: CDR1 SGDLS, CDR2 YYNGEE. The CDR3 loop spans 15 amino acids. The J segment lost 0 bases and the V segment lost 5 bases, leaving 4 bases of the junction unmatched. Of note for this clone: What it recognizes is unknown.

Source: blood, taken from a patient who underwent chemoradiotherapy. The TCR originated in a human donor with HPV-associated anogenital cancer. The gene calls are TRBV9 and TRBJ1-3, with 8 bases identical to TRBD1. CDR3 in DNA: TGTGCCAGCAGTCTGACAGGGGCCTCTGGAAACACCATATATTTT. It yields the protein CASSLTGASGNTIYF.